Listed below are T cell receptor beta chains from one sample, sequenced in a study of T cells in Graves' hyperthyroidism and ophthalmopathy. One entry per CDR3 protein results from TCRdb running MiXCR on the multiplex PCR reads. The sample contains roughly 100,000 distinct CDR3 sequences, 47% of which appear only once. The source material was blood. The receptors here all came from a middle-aged man with Graves' hyperthyroidism. The CDR3 runs from the conserved cysteine through the conserved F or W.

CDR3: CASSQALGGRRNNEQFF
J: TRBJ2-1
V: TRBV4-2

CDR3: CASSLTGTGTREQYF
J: TRBJ2-7
V: TRBV2

CDR3: CAISESDRVQETQYF
J: TRBJ2-5
V: TRBV10-3

CDR3: CASSLGEHNSLLHF
J: TRBJ1-6
V: TRBV7-9

CDR3: CASRTGTRSYGYTF
J: TRBJ1-2
V: TRBV27

CDR3: CVSSLAGLAYHEQFF
J: TRBJ2-1
V: TRBV5-5

CDR3: CASSSQGGGETQYF
J: TRBJ2-5
V: TRBV7-2

CDR3: CASSLPTSGVELFF
J: TRBJ2-2
V: TRBV7-2

CDR3: CASGGGGGGDTQYF
J: TRBJ2-3
V: TRBV2

CDR3: CASSPRQDTGELFF
J: TRBJ2-2
V: TRBV18

CDR3: CAISGATGGSSYNEQFF
J: TRBJ2-1
V: TRBV10-3

CDR3: CASSVAGEGGELFF
J: TRBJ2-2
V: TRBV5-1

CDR3: CAISEDRAAGYGYTF
J: TRBJ1-2
V: TRBV10-3

CDR3: CSARGASGWNSYEQYF
J: TRBJ2-7
V: TRBV20-1

CDR3: CASSLHGGIAKNIQYF
J: TRBJ2-4
V: TRBV7-3

CDR3: CASSWGTGTTEAFF
J: TRBJ1-1
V: TRBV7-9

CDR3: CASSLGRGEIYEQYF
J: TRBJ2-7
V: TRBV5-1

CDR3: CASRRGVYGYTF
J: TRBJ1-2
V: TRBV2

CDR3: CSARDLRGSYEQYF
J: TRBJ2-7
V: TRBV20-1

CDR3: CASRFTTGTGKETQYF
J: TRBJ2-5
V: TRBV5-1

CDR3: CASSIDLRTGAKYGYTF
J: TRBJ1-2
V: TRBV19

CDR3: CASSALRGADTQYF
J: TRBJ2-3
V: TRBV2

CDR3: CATRVTSTDRSSGANVLTF
J: TRBJ2-6
V: TRBV15

CDR3: CASSRQGLDEQFF
J: TRBJ2-1
V: TRBV7-2

CDR3: CASSSDSYEQYF
J: TRBJ2-7
V: TRBV5-1

CDR3: CASSQEGGWSYEQYF
J: TRBJ2-7
V: TRBV4-1

CDR3: CASSPTGDNEKLFF
J: TRBJ1-4
V: TRBV5-1

CDR3: CASRGGPGDFGETQYF
J: TRBJ2-5
V: TRBV5-1

CDR3: CASAGTGSNYEQYF
J: TRBJ2-7
V: TRBV10-3